The entry below gives a single TCR beta chain sequence along with its context. The data derive from a study of blood T cell repertoires in COVID-19. The overall study: From the United States, Italy and Spain came samples of acute and convalescent COVID-19. Sources were T cells, B-cell-depleted T cells, or PBMCs; the material itself was cDNA or gDNA.

Authors' data handling: Scientists estimated how many nucleated cells there were by amplifying reference gene primers. The data were produced by immunoSEQ multiplex PCR, yet TCRdb's version contains in-frame clones alone and is incomplete. V and J calls and clone size are given by that table; D and trimming were obtained from the DNA. The profile covers under 300,000 clones, with about nine tenths appearing a single time and roughly 1.9% taken by the ten largest. Germline V lookup: CDR1 SGHRS, CDR2 YFSETQ. V shed 5 bases and J shed 14 bases, with 14 bases lying between them. This CDR3 is built from 12 residues.

The sample consisted of PBMCs or T cells enriched from blood (not recorded which). The chain uses TRBV5-1 and TRBJ1-6; no definite D call. The TCR was taken from a woman aged 60-70 years who had recovered from COVID-19. The CDR3 is CASSSDLVSLHF. DNA for the CDR3: TGCGCCAGCAGTTCCGATTTAGTATCCCTCCACTTT.